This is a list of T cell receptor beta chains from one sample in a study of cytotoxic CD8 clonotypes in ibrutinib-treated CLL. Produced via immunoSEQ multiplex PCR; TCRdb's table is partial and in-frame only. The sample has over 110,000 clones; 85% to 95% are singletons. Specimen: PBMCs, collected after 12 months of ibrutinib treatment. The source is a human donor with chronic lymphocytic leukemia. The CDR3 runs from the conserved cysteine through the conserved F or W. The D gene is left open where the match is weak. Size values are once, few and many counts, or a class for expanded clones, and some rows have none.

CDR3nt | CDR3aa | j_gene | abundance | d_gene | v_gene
TGCAGCGTTCGGGACATATTTCGGGGCACTAATGAAAAACTGTTTTTT | CSVRDIFRGTNEKLFF | TRBJ1-4 | . | . | TRBV29-1
TGTGCCAGTAGTGGATTTAGCAATCAGCCCCAGCATTTT | CASSGFSNQPQHF | TRBJ1-5 | . | . | TRBV19
TGTGCCAGTAGCCGGACCAACAATGAGCAGTTCTTC | CASSRTNNEQFF | TRBJ2-1 | . | . | TRBV19
TGTGCCAGCTCACCACGGGCCACGGGAGAGACCCAGTACTTC | CASSPRATGETQYF | TRBJ2-5 | . | . | TRBV18
TGTGCCAGCAGCACTCCCGCGGGCCTAATGGATGGCTACACCTTC | CASSTPAGLMDGYTF | TRBJ1-2 | once | . | TRBV2
TGCGCCAGCAGCTTGGTAGAGGATAATTCACCCCTCCACTTT | CASSLVEDNSPLHF | TRBJ1-6 | . | . | TRBV5-1
TGTGCCAGCAGCCCTTCACACGGAGCGATAAAAAAACTGTTTTTT | CASSPSHGAIKKLFF | TRBJ1-4 | . | . | TRBV28
TGCAGCGAATCGGGACCGGGACCCGGAGATACGCAGTATTTT | CSESGPGPGDTQYF | TRBJ2-3 | . | . | TRBV29-1
TGTGCCAGCAGCCATGGCGAGGGGATCAATGAGCAGTTCTTC | CASSHGEGINEQFF | TRBJ2-1 | . | . | TRBV27
TGTGCCAGCAGCCCTGGGACAGCATCGACTACCGGGGAGACCCAGTACTTC | CASSPGTASTTGETQYF | TRBJ2-5 | . | TRBD1 | TRBV5-4
TGTGCCAGCAGCCCGGGACAGAGATTCTACGAGCAGTACTTC | CASSPGQRFYEQYF | TRBJ2-7 | . | TRBD1 | TRBV11-2
TGCGCCAGCAGCTTACAAAACAGGGTTGGGACCGGGGAGCTGTTTTTT | CASSLQNRVGTGELFF | TRBJ2-2 | . | . | TRBV5-1
TGTGCCAGCAGGCCCGGGACTATTGGGTCAGATACGCAGTATTTT | CASRPGTIGSDTQYF | TRBJ2-3 | once | TRBD2 | TRBV6-5
TGTGCCAGCTCACCACCCTCTATAGCGGGAGTGGCGGGGACCCAGTACTTC | CASSPPSIAGVAGTQYF | TRBJ2-5 | . | TRBD2 | TRBV18
TGTGCCAGCAGCTCGGGCCAGGGAGGGAGCAATCAGCCCCAGCATTTT | CASSSGQGGSNQPQHF | TRBJ1-5 | . | . | TRBV5-5
TGTGCCAGCAGCTTCTGGGGGGAGTATACGCAGTATTTT | CASSFWGEYTQYF | TRBJ2-3 | . | . | TRBV7-2
TGTGCCAGCAGCGACCAACTTCTAGCGGGAGGCCAAGAGACCCAGTACTTC | CASSDQLLAGGQETQYF | TRBJ2-5 | . | TRBD2 | TRBV13
TGTGCCAGCAGCTCTATTAGCTCCTACGAGCAGTACTTC | CASSSISSYEQYF | TRBJ2-7 | . | . | TRBV7-3
TGTGCCAGCAGTTTGTCTAGCGGGCGGAGGTTGGCGGGCTCCTACAATGAGCAGTTCTTC | CASSLSSGRRLAGSYNEQFF | TRBJ2-1 | . | TRBD2 | TRBV27